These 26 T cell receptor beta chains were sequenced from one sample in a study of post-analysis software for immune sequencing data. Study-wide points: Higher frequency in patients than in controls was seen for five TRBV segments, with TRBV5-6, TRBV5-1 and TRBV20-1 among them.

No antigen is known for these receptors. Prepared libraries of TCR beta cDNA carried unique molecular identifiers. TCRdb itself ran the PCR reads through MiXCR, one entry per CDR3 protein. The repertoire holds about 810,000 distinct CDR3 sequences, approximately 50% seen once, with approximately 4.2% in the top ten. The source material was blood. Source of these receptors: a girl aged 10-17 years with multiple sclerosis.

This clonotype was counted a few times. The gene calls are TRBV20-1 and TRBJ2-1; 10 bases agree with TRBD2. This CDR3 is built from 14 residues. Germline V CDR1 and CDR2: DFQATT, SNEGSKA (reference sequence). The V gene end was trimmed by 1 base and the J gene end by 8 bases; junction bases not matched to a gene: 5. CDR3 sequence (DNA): TGCAGTGCTAGAGCTAGCGGGAGTGTCTATGAGCAGTTCTTC. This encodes CSARASGSVYEQFF.

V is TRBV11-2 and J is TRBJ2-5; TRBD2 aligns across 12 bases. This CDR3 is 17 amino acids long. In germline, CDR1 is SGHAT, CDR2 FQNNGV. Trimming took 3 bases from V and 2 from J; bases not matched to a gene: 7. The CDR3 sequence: CASSLTSGGAIQETQYF. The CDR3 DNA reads TGTGCCAGCAGCTTGACTAGCGGGGGAGCAATACAAGAGACCCAGTACTTC.

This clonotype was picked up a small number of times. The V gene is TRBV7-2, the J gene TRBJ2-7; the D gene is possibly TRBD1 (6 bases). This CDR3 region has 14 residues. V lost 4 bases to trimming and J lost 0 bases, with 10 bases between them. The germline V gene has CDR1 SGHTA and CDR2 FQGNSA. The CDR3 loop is CASSSDSGSYEQYF. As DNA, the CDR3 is TGTGCCAGCAGCTCGGACAGCGGCTCCTACGAGCAGTACTTC. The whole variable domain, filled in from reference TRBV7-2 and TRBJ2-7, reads GAGVSQSPSNKVTEKGKDVELRCDPISGHTALYWYRQSLGQGLEFLIYFQGNSAPDKSGLPSDRFSAERTGGSVSTLTIQRTQQEDSAVYLCASSSDSGSYEQYFGPGTRLTVT.

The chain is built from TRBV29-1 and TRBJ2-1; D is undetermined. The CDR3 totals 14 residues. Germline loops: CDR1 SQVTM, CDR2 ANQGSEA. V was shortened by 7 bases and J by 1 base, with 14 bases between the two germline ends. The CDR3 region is CSAPGLPSYNEQFF. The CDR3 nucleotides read TGCAGCGCCCCAGGCCTCCCATCCTACAATGAGCAGTTCTTC.

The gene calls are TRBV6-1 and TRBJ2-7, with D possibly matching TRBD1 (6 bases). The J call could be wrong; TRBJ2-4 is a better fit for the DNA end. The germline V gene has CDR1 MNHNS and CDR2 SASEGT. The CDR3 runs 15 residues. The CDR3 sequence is CASTLMGQGLGIQYF. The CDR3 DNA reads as TGTGCCAGCACCCTAATGGGCCAGGGGCTTGGCATTCAGTACTTC.

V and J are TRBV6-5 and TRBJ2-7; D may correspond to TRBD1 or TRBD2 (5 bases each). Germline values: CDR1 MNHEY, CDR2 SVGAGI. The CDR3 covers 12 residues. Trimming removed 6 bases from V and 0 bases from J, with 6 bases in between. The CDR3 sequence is CASRGDSYEQYF. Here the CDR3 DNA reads TGTGCCAGCAGGGGGGACTCCTACGAGCAGTACTTC.

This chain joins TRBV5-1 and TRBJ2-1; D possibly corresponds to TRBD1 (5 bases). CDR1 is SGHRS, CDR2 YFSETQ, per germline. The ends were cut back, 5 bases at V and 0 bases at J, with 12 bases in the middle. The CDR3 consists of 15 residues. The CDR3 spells CASSWTSISYNEQFF. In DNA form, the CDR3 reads TGCGCCAGCAGTTGGACATCTATCTCCTACAATGAGCAGTTCTTC. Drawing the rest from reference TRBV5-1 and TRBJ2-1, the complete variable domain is KAGVTQTPRYLIKTRGQQVTLSCSPISGHRSVSWYQQTPGQGLQFLFEYFSETQRNKGNFPGRFSGRQFSNSRSEMNVSTLELGDSALYLCASSWTSISYNEQFFGPGTRLTVL.

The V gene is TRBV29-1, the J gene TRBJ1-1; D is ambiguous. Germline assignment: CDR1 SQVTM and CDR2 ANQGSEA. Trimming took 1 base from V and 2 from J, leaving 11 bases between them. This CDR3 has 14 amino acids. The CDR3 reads CSVEVRGLNTEAFF. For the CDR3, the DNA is TGCAGCGTTGAAGTTCGAGGGCTAAACACTGAAGCTTTCTTT.

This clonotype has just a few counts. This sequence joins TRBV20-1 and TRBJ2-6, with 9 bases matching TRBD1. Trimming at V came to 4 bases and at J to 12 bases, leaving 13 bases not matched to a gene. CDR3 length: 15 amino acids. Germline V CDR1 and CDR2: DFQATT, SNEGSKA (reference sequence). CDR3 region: CSATRMDRGPRVLTF. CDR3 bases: TGCAGTGCTACAAGAATGGACAGGGGTCCACGCGTCCTGACTTTC.

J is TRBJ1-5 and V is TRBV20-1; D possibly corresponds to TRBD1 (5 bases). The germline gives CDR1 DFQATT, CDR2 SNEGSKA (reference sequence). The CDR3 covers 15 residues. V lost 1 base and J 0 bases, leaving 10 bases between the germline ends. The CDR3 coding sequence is TGCAGTGCTAGAGTGGGGGTCAATAGCAATCAGCCCCAGCATTTT. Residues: CSARVGVNSNQPQHF.

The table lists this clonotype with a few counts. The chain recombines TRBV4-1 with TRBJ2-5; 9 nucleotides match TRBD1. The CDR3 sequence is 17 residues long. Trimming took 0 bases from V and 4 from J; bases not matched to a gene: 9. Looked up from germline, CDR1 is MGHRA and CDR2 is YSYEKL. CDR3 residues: CASSQDLDRGVSETQYF. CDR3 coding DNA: TGCGCCAGCAGCCAAGATCTGGACAGGGGCGTATCAGAGACCCAGTACTTC.

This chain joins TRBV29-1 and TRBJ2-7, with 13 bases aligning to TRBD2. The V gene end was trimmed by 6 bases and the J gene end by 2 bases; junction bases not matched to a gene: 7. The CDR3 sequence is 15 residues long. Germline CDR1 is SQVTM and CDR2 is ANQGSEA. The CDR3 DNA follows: TGCAGCGTAATTGGACTAGCGGGAGAGCCCTACGAGCAGTACTTC. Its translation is CSVIGLAGEPYEQYF.

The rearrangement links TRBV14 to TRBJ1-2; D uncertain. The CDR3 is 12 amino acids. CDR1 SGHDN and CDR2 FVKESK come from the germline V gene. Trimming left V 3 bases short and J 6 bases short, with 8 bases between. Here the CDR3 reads CASSHQVDGYTF. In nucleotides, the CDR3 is TGTGCCAGCAGCCATCAGGTAGATGGCTACACCTTC.

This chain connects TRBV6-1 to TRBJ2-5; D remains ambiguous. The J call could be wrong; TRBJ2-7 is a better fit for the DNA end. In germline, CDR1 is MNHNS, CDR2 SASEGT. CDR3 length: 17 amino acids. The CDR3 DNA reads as TGTGCCAGCAGCCCCTTGGTGGGTCCCAATCCCCTGTACGAGCAGTACTTC. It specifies CASSPLVGPNPLYEQYF.

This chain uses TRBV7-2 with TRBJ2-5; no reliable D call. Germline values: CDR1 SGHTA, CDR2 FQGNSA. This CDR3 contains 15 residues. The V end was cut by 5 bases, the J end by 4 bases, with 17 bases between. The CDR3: CASSPGHPTGETQYF. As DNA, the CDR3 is TGTGCCAGCAGCCCCGGGCATCCCACTGGAGAGACCCAGTACTTC.

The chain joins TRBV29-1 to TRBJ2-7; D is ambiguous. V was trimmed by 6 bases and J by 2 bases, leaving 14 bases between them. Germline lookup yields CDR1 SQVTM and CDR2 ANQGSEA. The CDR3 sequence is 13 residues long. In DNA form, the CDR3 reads TGCAGCGTGAAGGAGCGAGTCCCCTACGAGCAGTACTTC. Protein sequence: CSVKERVPYEQYF.

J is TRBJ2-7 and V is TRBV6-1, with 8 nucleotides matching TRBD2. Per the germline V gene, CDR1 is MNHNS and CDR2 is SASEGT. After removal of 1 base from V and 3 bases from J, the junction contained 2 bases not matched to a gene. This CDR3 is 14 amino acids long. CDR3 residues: CASSEGGLDYEQYF. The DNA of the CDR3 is TGTGCCAGCAGTGAAGGGGGACTAGACTACGAGCAGTACTTC.

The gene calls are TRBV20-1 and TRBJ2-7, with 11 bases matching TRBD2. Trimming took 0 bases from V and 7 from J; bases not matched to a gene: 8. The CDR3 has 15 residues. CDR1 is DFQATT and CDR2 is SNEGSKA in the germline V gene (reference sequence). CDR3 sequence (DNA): TGCAGTGCTAGAGATTGGGGTAGCGGGAGGGAGGAGCAGTACTTC. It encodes CSARDWGSGREEQYF.

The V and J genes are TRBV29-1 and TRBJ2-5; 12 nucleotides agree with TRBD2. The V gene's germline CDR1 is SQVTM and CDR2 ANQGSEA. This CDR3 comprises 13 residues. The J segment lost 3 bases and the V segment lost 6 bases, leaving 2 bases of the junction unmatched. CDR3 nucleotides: TGCAGCGTCGGACTAGCGGGGAAAGAGACCCAGTACTTC. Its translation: CSVGLAGKETQYF.

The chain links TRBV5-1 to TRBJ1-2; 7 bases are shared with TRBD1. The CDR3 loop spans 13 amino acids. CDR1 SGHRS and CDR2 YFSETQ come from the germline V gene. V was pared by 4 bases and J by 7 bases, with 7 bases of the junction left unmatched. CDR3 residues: CASSPTGNSGYTF. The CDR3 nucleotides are TGCGCCAGCAGCCCGACAGGGAACAGTGGCTACACCTTC. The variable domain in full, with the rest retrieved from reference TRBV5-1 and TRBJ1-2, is KAGVTQTPRYLIKTRGQQVTLSCSPISGHRSVSWYQQTPGQGLQFLFEYFSETQRNKGNFPGRFSGRQFSNSRSEMNVSTLELGDSALYLCASSPTGNSGYTFGSGTRLTVV.

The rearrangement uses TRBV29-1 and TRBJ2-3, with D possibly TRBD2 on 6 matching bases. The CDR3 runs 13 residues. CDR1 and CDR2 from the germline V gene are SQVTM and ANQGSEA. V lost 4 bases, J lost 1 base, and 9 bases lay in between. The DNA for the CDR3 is TGCAGCGTTGCCGGCGGGGGCACAGATACGCAGTATTTT. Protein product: CSVAGGGTDTQYF.

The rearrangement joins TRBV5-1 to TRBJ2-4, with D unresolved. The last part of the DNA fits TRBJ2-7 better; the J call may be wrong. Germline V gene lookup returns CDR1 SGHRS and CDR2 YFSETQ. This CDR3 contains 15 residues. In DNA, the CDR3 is TGCGCCAGCAGCTTTCTCGGCAGGTTCGTTGACGAGCAGTACTTC. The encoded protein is CASSFLGRFVDEQYF.

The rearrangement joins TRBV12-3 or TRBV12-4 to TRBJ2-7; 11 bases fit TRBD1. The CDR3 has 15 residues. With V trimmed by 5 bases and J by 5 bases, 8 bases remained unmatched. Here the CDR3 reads CASSVRDRGNHEQYF. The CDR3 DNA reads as TGTGCCAGCAGTGTCCGGGACAGGGGGAATCACGAGCAGTACTTC.

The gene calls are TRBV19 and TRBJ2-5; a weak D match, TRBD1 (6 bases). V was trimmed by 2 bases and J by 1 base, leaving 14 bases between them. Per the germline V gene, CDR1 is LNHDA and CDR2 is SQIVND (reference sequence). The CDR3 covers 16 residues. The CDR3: CASSISSGQAQETQYF. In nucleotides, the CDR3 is TGTGCCAGTAGTATATCTTCGGGACAAGCCCAAGAGACCCAGTACTTC.

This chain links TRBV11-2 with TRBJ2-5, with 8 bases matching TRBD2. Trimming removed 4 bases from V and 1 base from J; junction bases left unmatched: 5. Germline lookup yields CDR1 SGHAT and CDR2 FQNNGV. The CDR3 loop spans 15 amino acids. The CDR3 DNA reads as TGTGCCAGCAGCTCGGGGGGGGTCCTCCAAGAGACCCAGTACTTC. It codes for CASSSGGVLQETQYF.

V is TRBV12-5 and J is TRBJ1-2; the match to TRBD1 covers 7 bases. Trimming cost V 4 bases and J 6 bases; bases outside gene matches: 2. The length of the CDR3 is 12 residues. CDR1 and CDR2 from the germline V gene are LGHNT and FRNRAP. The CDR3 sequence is CASGSGGNGYTF. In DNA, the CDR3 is TGTGCTAGTGGTTCAGGGGGAAATGGCTACACCTTC.